The 3 T cell receptor beta chains reported below all come from one sample, sequenced in a study of T cells after posttransplantation cyclophosphamide. Busulfan-fludarabine conditioning, marrow transplant, and cyclophosphamide on days +3 and +4 were administered. Repertoires were generated with immunoSEQ multiplex PCR, while TCRdb's copy carries only in-frame clones and drops some. This sample comprises about 7,700 clones, none seen once only. Sequenced here: PBMCs, sampled 90 to 100 days after allogeneic stem cell transplant with posttransplant cyclophosphamide. These receptors came from a female patient in her 60s who received an allogeneic stem cell transplant from an unrelated donor, was CMV-positive, and had acute GVHD only. The T cells may partly be graft donor cells.

This clone was counted ten times or more. The gene calls are TRBV11-2 and TRBJ2-2, with D possibly being TRBD1 (6 bases). Trimming shortened V by 1 base and J by 4 bases, and 13 bases separated the two germline ends. The CDR3 loop spans 16 amino acids. The germline CDR1 and CDR2 sequences are SGHAT and FQNNGV. This CDR3 is CASSLVPDRATGELFF. CDR3 nucleotide sequence: TGTGCCAGCAGCTTAGTCCCGGACAGAGCCACCGGGGAGCTGTTTTTT. Full variable domain (outside the CDR3, taken from reference TRBV11-2 and TRBJ2-2): EAGVAQSPRYKIIEKRQSVAFWCNPISGHATLYWYQQILGQGPKLLIQFQNNGVVDDSQLPKDRFSAERLKGVDSTLKIQPAKLEDSAVYLCASSLVPDRATGELFFGEGSRLTVL.

Many counts were recorded for this clone. The chain combines TRBV5-1 with TRBJ2-7; D unclear. This CDR3 contains 14 residues. The germline V gene encodes CDR1 SGHRS and CDR2 YFSETQ. V lost 0 bases and J 1 base, leaving 8 bases between the germline ends. The CDR3 sequence is CASSLEGRSYEQYF. In DNA form, the CDR3 reads TGCGCCAGCAGCTTGGAGGGCCGGTCCTACGAGCAGTACTTC.

This clone has at least ten counts. The V call is TRBV6-5, the J call TRBJ2-7; no reliable D call. V was clipped by 8 bases and J by 0 bases, with 17 bases between them. This CDR3 has 15 residues. The germline V gene encodes CDR1 MNHEY and CDR2 SVGAGI. CDR3: CASCLKAASSYEQYF. The CDR3, as DNA: TGTGCCAGCTGTTTGAAGGCAGCGAGCTCCTACGAGCAGTACTTC.